Each of the 21 T cell receptor beta chains below was sequenced from the same sample in a study of T cell clonality in common variable immunodeficiency. Data came from immunoSEQ multiplex PCR; TCRdb stores just in-frame clones and leaves some out. The counts give just over 15,000 clones, none of them seen only once; 10% to 15% is held by the top ten. Antigens of these TCRs are unknown. Overall study findings and caveats: Common variable immunodeficiency TCR beta sequences reportedly had fewer deletions and N-nucleotide insertions.

The sample was peripheral blood mononuclear cells. The receptor set was obtained from a human donor with common variable immunodeficiency.

In the case of this clone: With the read ending 3 residues before the CDR3 end, the germline J gene is used to fill in that end. This chain joins TRBV2 and TRBJ2-3; D might be TRBD2 (5 bases). The germline V gene has CDR1 SNHLY and CDR2 FYNNEI. The CDR3 loop spans 13 amino acids. Trimming shortened V by 11 bases and J by 1 base, and 13 bases separated the two germline ends. The sequenced CDR3 bases are TGTGCCCCCTCCGGCGGGCGCACAGATACG. Translating gives CAPSGGRTDT. The whole CDR3 protein is CAPSGGRTDTQYF.

This clone has at least ten counts. The read is 3 residues too short to cover the CDR3 end, so that end is filled in from the germline J gene. This chain joins TRBV10-3 and TRBJ1-4; the match to TRBD1 covers 9 bases. The CDR3 is 14 amino acids. In germline, CDR1 is ENHRY, CDR2 SYGVKD. The V and J ends lost 4 bases and 10 bases, in that order; junction bases with no gene match: 7. This CDR3 is CAISAGDRDGKLFF. The DNA read from the CDR3 is TGTGCCATCAGTGCAGGGGACAGGGACGGAAAA.

There are a few counts of this clone. The CDR3 extends 3 residues past the end of the read, so its final part is completed from the germline J gene. The genes are TRBV11-3 and TRBJ2-1, with 7 bases aligning to TRBD1. The CDR3 loop spans 14 amino acids. The V gene's germline CDR1 is SGHNT and CDR2 YENEEA. V lost 3 bases to trimming and J lost 6 bases; unmatched junction nucleotides: 5. CDR3 residues: CASSFQGQTNEQFF. The DNA read from the CDR3 is TGTGCCAGCAGCTTTCAGGGACAGACCAATGAG.

In its sample, this clone was seen a few times. Read data end 3 residues before the CDR3 end; the end is taken from the germline J gene. The chain recombines TRBV30 with TRBJ1-6; D unresolved. Per germline, CDR1 GTSNPN and CDR2 SVGIG (reference sequence). Between the trimmed V and J ends, which lost 2 bases and 0 bases, there was a span of 11 bases. The CDR3 runs 16 residues. The DNA read from the CDR3 is TGTGCCTGGAGTCAGGACTCGAGCTCCTATAATTCACCC. It codes for CAWSQDSSSYNSP. The entire CDR3 is CAWSQDSSSYNSPLHF.

CDR3 protein: CASRSGGGTDTQYF. The sequenced part of the CDR3 DNA is TGTGCCAGCAGAAGCGGGGGGGGGACAGATACG. The chain recombines TRBV7-9 with TRBJ2-3, with 10 bases lining up with TRBD2. The CDR3 end falls 3 residues outside the read, so it is completed with the germline J gene. This CDR3 comprises 14 residues. Germline V CDR1 and CDR2: SEHNR, FQNEAQ (reference sequence). The V gene end was trimmed by 6 bases and the J gene end by 3 bases; junction bases not matched to a gene: 3. Drawing the rest from reference TRBV7-9 and TRBJ2-3, the complete variable domain is DTGVSQNPRHKITKRGQNVTFRCDPISEHNRLYWYRQTLGQGPEFLTYFQNEAQLEKSRLLSDRFSAERPKGSFSTLEIQRTEQGDSAMYLCASRSGGGTDTQYFGPGTRLTVL.

This clone was counted many times. The read is 3 residues too short to cover the CDR3 end, so that end is filled in from the germline J gene. This sequence joins TRBV5-6 and TRBJ1-5; 7 nucleotides line up with TRBD1. The V segment lost 2 bases and the J segment 4 bases; nucleotides outside the gene matches: 3. Germline CDR1 is SGHDT and CDR2 is YYEEEE. The CDR3 has 14 residues. The CDR3 here is CASSFGQENQPQHF. The sequenced CDR3 bases are TGTGCCAGCAGCTTCGGACAGGAGAATCAGCCC.

This clone was recorded a few times. The read halts 3 residues ahead of the CDR3 end, with the missing end drawn from the germline J gene. The J gene is TRBJ2-1, the V gene TRBV30; a weak D match, TRBD2 (7 bases). CDR3 length equals 15 residues. V was shortened by 0 bases and J by 5 bases, with 14 bases between the two germline ends. Germline assignment: CDR1 GTSNPN and CDR2 SVGIG (reference sequence). CDR3 region: CAWSVPGGLNNEQFF. The CDR3 bases that were read are TGTGCCTGGAGTGTACCGGGGGGCCTAAACAATGAG. Combining the CDR3 with reference TRBV30 and TRBJ2-1 gives the whole variable domain SQTIHQWPATLVQPVGSPLSLECTVEGTSNPNLYWYRQAAGRGLQLLFYSVGIGQISSEVPQNLSASRPQDRQFILSSKKLLLSDSGFYLCAWSVPGGLNNEQFFGPGTRLTVL.

This clone was seen ten or more times. Coverage ceases 3 residues before the CDR3 finishes, and the germline J gene fills in the end. This chain joins TRBV14 and TRBJ1-1, with no clear D. Looked up from germline, CDR1 is SGHDN and CDR2 is FVKESK. The CDR3 is made up of 14 amino acids. Trimming shortened V by 3 bases and J by 0 bases, and 8 bases separated the two germline ends. The CDR3 bases that were read are TGTGCCAGCAGCCATCTGCCAGTGAACACTGAA. Its protein is CASSHLPVNTE. The complete CDR3 reads CASSHLPVNTEAFF.

In regard to this clone: The CDR3 extends 3 residues past the end of the read, so its final part is completed from the germline J gene. The chain combines TRBV19 with TRBJ2-2; TRBD2 aligns across 7 bases. With 6 bases clipped from V and 0 bases from J, the junction kept 10 bases outside the gene matches. The CDR3 runs 17 residues. Germline CDR1 reads LNHDA; CDR2 reads SQIVND (reference sequence). Incomplete CDR3 DNA: TGTGCCAGTAGCCTCGGGGGGTCATCCGCGAACACCGGGGAG. It yields the protein CASSLGGSSANTGE. The whole CDR3 reads CASSLGGSSANTGELFF.

This clone has just a few counts. The read gets to within 3 residues of the CDR3 end, and the germline J gene fills in the rest. The V gene is TRBV2, the J gene TRBJ1-4; possibly TRBD1 for D (5 bases). CDR1 and CDR2 from the germline V gene are SNHLY and FYNNEI. Trimming left V 4 bases short and J 4 bases short, with 13 bases between. The CDR3 has 15 amino acids. CDR3 DNA, as far as it was read: TGTGCCAGCAGTGGACAGACCGGCGGTAATGAAAAA. It is translated as CASSGQTGGNEK. The whole CDR3 protein is CASSGQTGGNEKLFF.

Concerning this clone itself: Read coverage stops 3 residues before the CDR3 terminus; the germline J gene supplies the remainder. The rearrangement uses TRBV7-8 and TRBJ2-7; possibly TRBD2 for D (7 bases). Trimming took 6 bases from V and 0 from J, leaving 24 bases between them. This CDR3 comprises 18 residues. Germline CDR1 SGHVS, CDR2 FQNEAQ. Partial CDR3 DNA: TGTGCCAGCAGGGTAGGGACCTCAGGGGCGGGGGCCTCCTACGAG. The encoded protein is CASRVGTSGAGASYE. The CDR3 as a whole reads CASRVGTSGAGASYEQYF.

A few counts support this clone. The CDR3 DNA, read in part, is TGCGCCAGCAGCCAGACACCCCTGGGGAACACTGAA. Protein sequence: CASSQTPLGNTE. In full, the CDR3 is CASSQTPLGNTEAFF. The rearrangement links TRBV5-1 to TRBJ1-1, with unresolved D. Coverage ceases 3 residues before the CDR3 finishes, and the germline J gene fills in the end. Germline V gene lookup returns CDR1 SGHRS and CDR2 YFSETQ. This CDR3 spans 15 amino acids. Trimming shortened V by 4 bases and J by 1 base, and 14 bases separated the two germline ends.

Worth noting for this clone: The CDR3 is cut off 3 residues early in the read; its end comes from the germline J gene. The V gene is TRBV7-3, the J gene TRBJ2-3, with D uncertain. Germline V gives CDR1 SGHTA, CDR2 FQGTGA. CDR3 length: 13 amino acids. Trimming cost V 5 bases and J 6 bases, with 12 bases left between them. CDR3 residues: CASSQQESDTQYF. CDR3 bases read: TGTGCCAGCAGCCAACAAGAATCGGATACG.

Concerning this clone: The CDR3 end lies 3 residues beyond the end of the read and is filled in from the germline J gene. The chain uses TRBV11-2 and TRBJ1-6, with a possible D match to TRBD1 (5 bases). Deletions cut 5 bases from V and 9 bases from J, with 11 bases between. In germline, CDR1 is SGHAT, CDR2 FQNNGV. The CDR3 is made up of 13 amino acids. The CDR3 loop reads CASSHHRLSPLHF. The covered CDR3 bases are TGTGCCAGCAGCCATCACAGGCTTTCACCC. The whole variable domain, remainder taken from reference TRBV11-2 and TRBJ1-6, is EAGVAQSPRYKIIEKRQSVAFWCNPISGHATLYWYQQILGQGPKLLIQFQNNGVVDDSQLPKDRFSAERLKGVDSTLKIQPAKLEDSAVYLCASSHHRLSPLHFGNGTRLTVT.

Notes on this clone: The read stops 3 residues short of the end of the CDR3; the missing end is completed from the germline J gene. This chain uses TRBV7-2 with TRBJ2-7; 9 bases match TRBD1. Germline V CDR1 and CDR2: SGHTA, FQGNSA. The CDR3 has 15 amino acids. Trimming cost V 5 bases and J 3 bases; bases outside gene matches: 8. The CDR3 DNA, read in part, is TGTGCCAGCAGCATTGGACAGGGGATTTTCTACGAG. Its translation: CASSIGQGIFYE. The whole CDR3 is CASSIGQGIFYEQYF. The variable domain in full, with the rest retrieved from reference TRBV7-2 and TRBJ2-7, is GAGVSQSPSNKVTEKGKDVELRCDPISGHTALYWYRQSLGQGLEFLIYFQGNSAPDKSGLPSDRFSAERTGGSVSTLTIQRTQQEDSAVYLCASSIGQGIFYEQYFGPGTRLTVT.

About this clone: The read halts 3 residues ahead of the CDR3 end, with the missing end drawn from the germline J gene. The chain couples TRBV19 to TRBJ2-3; no reliable D call. The germline gives CDR1 LNHDA, CDR2 SQIVND (reference sequence). The CDR3 consists of 13 residues. Trimming left V 7 bases short and J 2 bases short, with 10 bases between. CDR3 region: CASKGTLTDTQYF. The DNA read from the CDR3 is TGTGCCAGTAAGGGCACCCTCACAGATACG.

With regard to this clone: The DNA ends 3 residues before the CDR3 does, and the rest of the CDR3 is filled in from the germline J gene. The chain recombines TRBV20-1 with TRBJ2-1; D is possibly TRBD2 (6 bases). Per the germline V gene, CDR1 is DFQATT and CDR2 is SNEGSKA (reference sequence). CDR3 size: 12 residues. Trimming shortened V by 5 bases and J by 7 bases, and 12 bases separated the two germline ends. The CDR3: CSALDYRNEQFF. CDR3 DNA, as far as it was read: TGCAGTGCTTTGGACTACAGAAATGAG.

This clone occurred a few times. The CDR3 end lies 3 residues beyond the end of the read and is filled in from the germline J gene. The chain employs TRBV19 and TRBJ1-1; 7 bases agree with TRBD1. Germline V gene sequence: CDR1 LNHDA, CDR2 SQIVND (reference sequence). This CDR3 is 13 amino acids long. With V trimmed by 5 bases and J by 4 bases, 4 bases remained unmatched. CDR3 sequence: CASSVQGGTEAFF. Partial CDR3 DNA: TGTGCCAGTAGTGTCCAGGGGGGCACTGAA.

This clone came up a few times. Read sequence stops 3 residues before the CDR3 end, and the germline J gene provides the missing end. The rearrangement links TRBV19 to TRBJ2-7, with 12 bases fitting TRBD2. This CDR3 is 15 amino acids long. J was trimmed by 6 bases and V by 6 bases; bases with no gene match: 9. Per the germline V gene, CDR1 is LNHDA and CDR2 is SQIVND (reference sequence). CDR3 bases read: TGTGCCAGTAGCCCACTAGCGGGAGGTTTCTCCGAG. Amino acid sequence: CASSPLAGGFSE. In full, the CDR3 reads CASSPLAGGFSEQYF.

This clone was counted between two and nine times. The sequenced fragment ends 3 residues before the CDR3 boundary, so the rest is inferred from the germline J gene. The V call is TRBV6-1, the J call TRBJ2-1; 9 bases agree with TRBD2. Per germline, CDR1 MNHNS and CDR2 SASEGT. The CDR3 sequence is 15 residues long. J was trimmed by 5 bases and V by 2 bases; bases with no gene match: 4. The CDR3 bases that were read are TGTGCCAGCAGTGAACTGTCTAGCGGGAACAATGAG. This gives the protein CASSELSSGNNE. The entire CDR3 protein is CASSELSSGNNEQFF.

This clone was recorded a few times. The read halts 3 residues ahead of the CDR3 end, with the missing end drawn from the germline J gene. The rearrangement links TRBV19 to TRBJ2-3, with D maybe TRBD1 (7 bases). The CDR3 covers 16 residues. Trimming removed 2 bases from V and 0 bases from J, with 12 bases in between. The V gene's germline CDR1 is LNHDA and CDR2 SQIVND (reference sequence). CDR3 DNA (partial): TGTGCCAGTAGTATATGGAGGGGGCACAGCACAGATACG. Protein: CASSIWRGHSTDT. The full CDR3 protein reads CASSIWRGHSTDTQYF.